The source of this T cell receptor (beta chain) is a study of CD8+ T cells in alopecia areata. V was shortened by 4 bases and J by 3 bases, with 9 bases between the two germline ends. Germline CDR1 is SNHLY and CDR2 is FYNNEI. The CDR3 loop spans 13 amino acids. Treatment here: oral pan-JAK inhibitor, 5-10 mg twice daily. Extracted RNA was reverse transcribed, and the resulting cDNA served as sequencing template. The table came from immunoSEQ multiplex PCR; TCRdb's copy has only in-frame clones and leaves some out. The data show nearly 200,000 clones, with 55% to 70% seen just once and 5.5% held by the top ten. This clone came up a few times.

The receptor's source is a human donor with alopecia areata. The sequencing used CD4+ T cells sorted from blood, collected at week 24, from a patient treated with tofacitinib. The chain recombines TRBV2 with TRBJ2-5; D is unresolved. CDR3 in DNA: TGTGCCAGCAGTGCAAGTGAAGAAGAGACCCAGTACTTC. Its translation is CASSASEEETQYF.